A selection of T cell receptor beta chains follows, all from one sample in a study of blood T cell repertoires in COVID-19. Some clones are missing from TCRdb's copy, which holds only in-frame ones; the method was immunoSEQ multiplex PCR. The sample carries roughly 140,000 clones, about 85% recorded once. Material: peripheral blood. Every receptor here comes from a woman in her 70s with acute or convalescent COVID-19. Each CDR3 is given with its conserved first and last residue. A D gene is named only where the DNA matches it firmly. Clone sizes are given selectively: once, few, many, or a class where the clone is expanded.

>NA|TRBV2|TRBD2|TRBJ2-2
TGTGCCAGCCGGGAGGGCGGGTTTCAGCGGGGGCCAACCGGGGAGCTGTTTTTT
CASREGGFQRGPTGELFF
>NA|TRBV24-1|NA|TRBJ2-2
TGTGCCACCAGTGATTTTGCGGCCGGGAACACCGGGGAGCTGTTTTTT
CATSDFAAGNTGELFF
>NA|TRBV3-1/TRBV3-2|NA|TRBJ1-1
TGTGCCAGCAGCCAAGATACGCGGGCTTTCTTT
CASSQDTRAFF
>NA|TRBV30|NA|TRBJ1-6
TGTGCCTGGAGTGTAGTCTTACAGAAGTCACCCCTCCACTTT
CAWSVVLQKSPLHF
>few|TRBV6-6|NA|TRBJ1-1
TGTGCCAGCAGAACCAGCACGGGCACTGAAGCTTTCTTT
CASRTSTGTEAFF
>NA|TRBV19|NA|TRBJ1-2
TGTGCCAGTAGTATGACAGCCCCCTATGGCTACACCTTC
CASSMTAPYGYTF
>few|TRBV7-2|NA|TRBJ1-1
TGTGCCAGCAGCACTGACAGAGACACTGAAGCTTTCTTT
CASSTDRDTEAFF
>NA|TRBV15|NA|TRBJ2-4
TGTGCCACCAGCAGCGGCGTGGCGGGAAGGGGAGCCAAAAACATTCAGTACTTC
CATSSGVAGRGAKNIQYF
>NA|TRBV7-2|TRBD2|TRBJ2-3
TGTGCCAGCAGCTTAGCACTAGCGGGGGGGCTTGTTGGTACAGATACGCAGTATTTT
CASSLALAGGLVGTDTQYF
>NA|TRBV5-1|TRBD2|TRBJ2-5
TGCGCCAGCAGCTTAGGCGGGGGAGGGCAAGAGACCCAGTACTTC
CASSLGGGGQETQYF
>NA|TRBV3-1/TRBV3-2|NA|TRBJ2-1
TGTGCCAGCAGCCAAGGTCGGAGCTCCTACAATGAGCAGTTCTTC
CASSQGRSSYNEQFF
>NA|TRBV27|TRBD1|TRBJ1-1
TGTGCCAGCAGTTTAAGGGGACAGGGGTGGGTGAACACTGAAGCTTTCTTT
CASSLRGQGWVNTEAFF
>NA|TRBV27|TRBD1|TRBJ1-5
TGTGCCAGCGCGCGCGACAGGGATCAGCCCCAGCATTTT
CASARDRDQPQHF
>NA|TRBV5-1|NA|TRBJ1-6
TGCGCCAGCAGCTTGCGGGGATCTAATTCACCCCTCCACTTT
CASSLRGSNSPLHF
>NA|TRBV7-9|TRBD1|TRBJ2-7
TGTGCCAGCAGCGGGACAGGGTCCTACGAGCAGTACTTC
CASSGTGSYEQYF
>NA|TRBV5-8|NA|TRBJ1-2
TGTGCCAGCAGCTTGTCAGGGGCGCGCCGTGGCTACACCTTC
CASSLSGARRGYTF
>NA|TRBV13|NA|TRBJ1-6
TGTGCCAGCAGCTTAGAACAGAATAATTCACCCCTCCACTTT
CASSLEQNNSPLHF
>NA|TRBV4-3|TRBD2|TRBJ2-3
TGCGCCAGCAGCCAAGAGCTCCCGGGACTAGCGGGGGGACTGGATACGCAGTATTTT
CASSQELPGLAGGLDTQYF
>NA|TRBV18|NA|TRBJ1-2
TGTGCCAGCTCACCAGCCAGTGGGGAGCTTGGCTACACCTTC
CASSPASGELGYTF
>NA|TRBV28|NA|TRBJ1-2
TGTGCCAGCAGAACAGGGCGCGGTGGCTACACCTTC
CASRTGRGGYTF
>few|TRBV5-1|NA|TRBJ2-1
TGCGCCAGCAGACCCGGGGGCTCCTACAATGAGCAGTTCTTC
CASRPGGSYNEQFF
>NA|TRBV7-3|NA|TRBJ2-2
TGTGCCAGCAGCTTATATCCACGGGGGGCTCCGAACACCGGGGAGCTGTTTTTT
CASSLYPRGAPNTGELFF
>NA|TRBV11-1|NA|TRBJ2-5
TGTGCCAGCAGCTTAGAATGGGCAGAAGAGACCCAGTACTTC
CASSLEWAEETQYF
>NA|TRBV29-1|TRBD1|TRBJ2-7
TGCAGCGTTGGGGGTGGACAGGGGGCCTACGAGCAGTACTTC
CSVGGGQGAYEQYF
>NA|TRBV4-3|NA|TRBJ1-3
TGCGCCAGCAGCCAAGATCCCCCGGGACTGACCTCTAACACCATATATTTT
CASSQDPPGLTSNTIYF
>NA|TRBV3-1/TRBV3-2|TRBD2|TRBJ2-3
TGTGCCAGCAGCCAGGGGGCTAGCGGGGGACCCCAGGGAGATACGCAGTATTTT
CASSQGASGGPQGDTQYF
>few|TRBV6-6|TRBD1|TRBJ1-5
TGTGCCAGCAGTCCCTCACAGGGGCATGGGAAAGTGGGCAATCAGCCCCAGCATTTT
CASSPSQGHGKVGNQPQHF
>few|TRBV3-1/TRBV3-2|TRBD2|TRBJ2-7
TGTGCCAGCAGCTCCAGACTAGCGGGGGCTTTAACCTACGAGCAGTACTTC
CASSSRLAGALTYEQYF
>NA|TRBV7-9|TRBD1|TRBJ1-2
TGTGCCAGCAGCTTAGTGTTGGGACAGGGGGCTAGAAACTATGGCTACACCTTC
CASSLVLGQGARNYGYTF
>NA|TRBV11-2|NA|TRBJ1-6
TGTGCCAGCAGCTTAACCAGGGTCTATAATTCACCCCTCCACTTT
CASSLTRVYNSPLHF
>NA|TRBV18|NA|TRBJ1-4
TGTGCCAGCTCGAGAGAGGGTGGAAAACTGTTTTTT
CASSREGGKLFF
>NA|TRBV5-1|TRBD2|TRBJ2-3
TGCGCCAGCAGCCCGCCGACTAGCGGGGGCGTTATGGATACGCAGTATTTT
CASSPPTSGGVMDTQYF
>NA|TRBV7-8|NA|TRBJ1-2
TGTGCCAGCAGCTTAAATAGGGGCGCCGGCTATGGCTACACCTTC
CASSLNRGAGYGYTF
>NA|TRBV21-1|NA|TRBJ2-7
TGTGCCAGCAGCGGGGGGAAGTCCTACGAGCAGTACTTC
CASSGGKSYEQYF
>NA|TRBV7-3|TRBD1|TRBJ2-1
TGTGCCAGCAGCTCCCTCGGCAGGGGGAATAGACATGAGCAGTTCTTC
CASSSLGRGNRHEQFF
>once|TRBV7-9|NA|TRBJ2-5
TGTGCCAGCAGCTTAGGACTGATAGAGACCCAGTACTTC
CASSLGLIETQYF
>NA|TRBV7-2|TRBD1|TRBJ1-2
TGTGCCAGCAGCTTAGGGCAGGGGGCGGCCTATGGCTACACCTTC
CASSLGQGAAYGYTF
>NA|TRBV6-5|NA|TRBJ2-4
TGTGCCAGCAGCCTAGGCACGGTCGGTATGAACATTCAGTACTTC
CASSLGTVGMNIQYF
>once|TRBV9|TRBD1|TRBJ1-2
TGTGCCAGCAGCGTAGCTCCGGGACAGGGACTTCGTGGCTACACCTTC
CASSVAPGQGLRGYTF
>NA|TRBV7-2|TRBD2|TRBJ2-3
TGTGCCAGCAGCCAAGGACTAGCGGGGGGGATATCGACAGATACGCAGTATTTT
CASSQGLAGGISTDTQYF